This T cell receptor (beta chain) comes out of a study of shared clonotypes between healthy human individuals. Turning to the study itself: CD4 naive and memory got three plates each, CD8 naive two, CD8 memory one. General study points: The generation probabilities recorded for non-shared clonotypes fell below those of clonotypes shared by all four donors. Among the subsets, naive ones generally showed larger estimated richness than memory ones.

The table came from immunoSEQ multiplex PCR; TCRdb's copy has only in-frame clones and leaves some out. This sample has about 580,000 clones, with roughly 98% found just once. About this clone: The antigen is unknown.

The naive CD8 subset, CD45RO-negative cells positively selected for CCR7, excluded terminally differentiated effector memory CD45RA+ cells. All participating donors were Caucasian adults from Nashville, Tennessee. V gave up 6 bases and J gave up 6 bases; unmatched junction bases: 4. The CDR3 is made up of 14 amino acids. Germline V gene data show CDR1 as MNHEY and CDR2 as SMNVEV (reference sequence). What was sequenced was naive CD8+ T cells sorted from blood. The chain links TRBV27 to TRBJ2-1; 11 bases agree with TRBD2. This clonotype originated in a man aged 30 to 39 in good health. CDR3 residues: CASSGTSGLNEQFF. The CDR3 DNA reads as TGTGCCAGCAGCGGGACTAGCGGACTCAATGAGCAGTTCTTC.